This entry features one T cell receptor (beta chain) sequence. The length of the CDR3 is 13 residues. From germline, CDR1 is SGHRS and CDR2 YFSETQ. V gave up 7 bases and J gave up 3 bases; unmatched junction bases: 1. Sequencing was performed with immunoSEQ multiplex PCR; in TCRdb, only in-frame clones are kept and a portion is missing. The sample includes fewer than 80,000 clones, nearly 98% of them seen just once. The data are from a study of Tregs in tolerant kidney transplant recipients. V usage is TRBV5-1 and J usage is TRBJ2-2, with 9 bases that match TRBD2. Sequenced here: CD4+ T cells from blood, sampled before the transplant. This clonotype was obtained from a human donor who received a combined kidney and bone marrow transplant. The CDR3 is CASRLADTGELFF. The CDR3 DNA is TGCGCCAGCCGACTAGCGGACACCGGGGAGCTGTTTTTT.